This entry describes one T cell receptor beta chain. The target of this receptor is not known. Base-call qualities are not available, and no considerably larger clone is one nucleotide away. TCRbeta CDR3 regions were amplified from genomic DNA using the immunoSEQ Assay, a bias-controlled multiplex PCR. The authors' analysis ran thus. The number of nucleated cells in each sample was estimated by amplification of reference gene primers within the assay. Sequence reads were collapsed and filtered to measure the absolute abundance of every unique TCRbeta CDR3 rearrangement. For each sample, productive Simpson clonality was calculated as the square root of Simpson's diversity index across productive rearrangements. Held by TCRdb, this immuneACCESS table contains in-frame sequences only and omits some clones. Under half of the omission traces to an unresolved V gene where checked; the cause of the rest is unknown. The V and J calls and clone size are taken from that table; D and trimming were inferred from the DNA. The sample table holds about 150,000 clones, of which around four fifths were seen once. More than 5% of the sample is taken by the ten largest.

The record originates from a study of blood T cell repertoires in COVID-19 (dated by TCRdb to about 2020). Background for the entire study: The collaborator samples originated in the United States, Italy and Spain and spanned the acute and convalescent phases of COVID-19. The repertoires were released in a freely available public database meant as a resource for research on the immune response to SARS-CoV-2. Nearly every sample came with metadata listing a de-identified subject ID, COVID-19 status, age in years and sex. Where available, HLA class I and class II types were taken from metadata supplied by the sample provider and were not determined by assay-based typing. The material from the prospective study consisted of cDNA or gDNA derived from T cells, B-cell-depleted T cells, or PBMCs. Samples came from the ongoing ImmuneRACE study (first 160 participants) plus 1,254 subjects from 6 global collaborators. Subjects who had been exposed to COVID-19, were actively infected with it, or had recovered from it provided the deeply sampled blood TCRbeta repertoires that made up the dataset.

What the study reported, not specific to this receptor: The amount of clinical and demographic metadata varied by source and participant and was provided uncurated.

Participants in the prospective study were aged roughly 18 to 95 years, lived in about two dozen United States geographic areas, and enrolled through a virtual design. In the prospective study, cohorts were assigned on the basis of participant-reported clinical history obtained from a screening survey and a study questionnaire. For ImmuneRACE Cohort 3, a participant was defined as recovered based on two consecutive negative NP/OP PCR tests, clearance by a healthcare professional, or resolution of symptoms. In the prospective study, whole blood, serum and a nasopharyngeal or oropharyngeal swab were collected from each participant by mobile phlebotomists. Prospective study participants could optionally give additional blood draws and questionnaires over an approximately 2-month period. Before DNA extraction, blood samples from the prospective study were shipped at room temperature or frozen. The sequence was collected from a woman aged 40 to 49 who had recovered from COVID-19. The source material was PBMCs or T cells enriched from blood (not recorded which).

Here is the DNA: TGTGCCAGCTCACCTATTGGGCTAGCAAGTGATAGCTACAATGAGCAGTTCTTC. It codes for CASSPIGLASDSYNEQFF. The V and J segments used are TRBV18 and TRBJ2-1; TRBD2 is a possible D gene, resting on 5 matching bases. The CDR3 spans 18 residues, from the cysteine through the phenylalanine. The only DNA kept is the CDR3, 54 bases in frame from the first base. CDR1 is given as KGHSH and CDR2 as LQKENI, both from the germline V gene. V is shortened by 3 bases, J by 3 bases, and the region joining them spans 21 bases. With all but the CDR3 taken from the reference TRBV18 and TRBJ2-1 genes, the full variable domain is: NAGVMQNPRHLVRRRGQEARLRCSPMKGHSHVYWYRQLPEEGLKFMVYLQKENIIDESGMPKERFSAEFPKEGPSILRIQQVVRGDSAAYFCASSPIGLASDSYNEQFFGPGTRLTVL.